One sample yielded the 8 T cell receptor beta chains listed below, sequenced in a study of T cells in Graves' hyperthyroidism and ophthalmopathy. Template material for amplifying TCR beta CDR3 regions consisted of RNA transcripts. HTBI primers drove first-round RT-PCR of the TCR CDR3. Each CDR3 protein is one row after TCRdb ran MiXCR on the multiplex PCR reads. The sample carries hundreds of thousands of distinct CDR3 sequences, 16% recorded once. The material sequenced was blood. These receptors were collected from a woman under 30 with Graves' hyperthyroidism.

There are a few counts of this clonotype. The gene calls are TRBV20-1 and TRBJ2-7, with TRBD2 matching 10 bases. This CDR3 contains 13 residues. CDR1 is DFQATT, CDR2 SNEGSKA, per germline (reference sequence). With 5 bases clipped from V and 0 bases from J, the junction kept 1 base outside the gene matches. CDR3: CSAQRGGSYEQYF. In DNA, the CDR3 is TGCAGTGCTCAGCGGGGGGGCTCCTACGAGCAGTACTTC.

This clonotype showed up many times. The V call is TRBV11-2, the J call TRBJ2-7; 10 nucleotides agree with TRBD1. After removal of 6 bases from V and 1 base from J, the junction contained 9 bases not matched to a gene. The CDR3 is made up of 16 amino acids. Germline CDR1 SGHAT, CDR2 FQNNGV. This chain's CDR3 is CASRHNRDRGSYEQYF. The CDR3 DNA reads as TGTGCCAGCAGACACAACCGGGACAGGGGATCCTACGAGCAGTACTTC.

This clonotype was counted at least ten times. The rearrangement joins TRBV3-1 to TRBJ2-1; D might be TRBD2 (6 bases). Trimming pared 4 bases from V and 9 bases from J, leaving 16 bases between. Germline CDR1 and CDR2: LGHDT and YNNKEL (reference sequence). The CDR3 loop spans 14 amino acids. The DNA for the CDR3 is TGTGCCAGCAGCCTGCTGCGGGGACTTGGTGAGCAGTTCTTC. It translates to CASSLLRGLGEQFF.

This clonotype has at least ten counts. The gene calls are TRBV15 and TRBJ2-1; D remains unclear. The CDR3 runs to 18 residues. V lost 0 bases, J lost 2 bases, and 17 bases lay in between. CDR1 and CDR2 from the germline V gene are LNHNV and YYDKDF (reference sequence). CDR3 protein: CATSRDLISRLTYNEQFF. In DNA form, the CDR3 reads TGTGCCACCAGCAGAGATCTAATATCGAGGTTAACCTACAATGAGCAGTTCTTC. Filled out from reference TRBV15 and TRBJ2-1, the complete variable domain reads DAMVIQNPRYQVTQFGKPVTLSCSQTLNHNVMYWYQQKSSQAPKLLFHYYDKDFNNEADTPDNFQSRRPNTSFCFLDIRSPGLGDTAMYLCATSRDLISRLTYNEQFFGPGTRLTVL.

The chain links TRBV5-1 to TRBJ2-5, with unresolved D. The germline gives CDR1 SGHRS, CDR2 YFSETQ. V was clipped by 1 base and J by 0 bases, with 7 bases between them. This CDR3 is built from 14 residues. CDR3 region: CASSLSRYQETQYF. CDR3 DNA sequence: TGCGCCAGCAGCTTGAGCCGGTACCAAGAGACCCAGTACTTC.

Worth noting for this clonotype: Being one base from a much bigger clone, this may be a read error. The chain uses TRBV20-1 and TRBJ2-1; 10 nucleotides line up with TRBD2. From germline, CDR1 is DFQATT and CDR2 SNEGSKA (reference sequence). The CDR3 sequence is 15 residues long. The CDR3 sequence is CSALTGTSAYNEPFF. CDR3 DNA: TGCAGTGCTCTCACCGGGACTAGCGCCTACAATGAGCCGTTCTTC.

This clonotype has only a few counts. J is TRBJ1-2 and V is TRBV2; a possible D gene is TRBD1 (5 bases). Trimming removed 10 bases from V and 4 bases from J, with 13 bases in between. Germline V lookup: CDR1 SNHLY, CDR2 FYNNEI. The CDR3 has 12 amino acids. DNA for the CDR3: TGTGCCACCCGAACCGGGACCTATGGCTACACCTTC. Its translation is CATRTGTYGYTF.

A remark on this clonotype: Mismatch with germline at one junction end may stem from a read error. The rearrangement uses TRBV7-9 and TRBJ2-1; TRBD2 matches at 8 bases. The CDR3 runs 12 residues. In germline, CDR1 is SEHNR, CDR2 FQNEAQ (reference sequence). The CDR3 nucleotides are TGTGCCACCCCGACCGGGACTAGTCCCCCGGTCTTC. Encoded protein: CATPTGTSPPVF.